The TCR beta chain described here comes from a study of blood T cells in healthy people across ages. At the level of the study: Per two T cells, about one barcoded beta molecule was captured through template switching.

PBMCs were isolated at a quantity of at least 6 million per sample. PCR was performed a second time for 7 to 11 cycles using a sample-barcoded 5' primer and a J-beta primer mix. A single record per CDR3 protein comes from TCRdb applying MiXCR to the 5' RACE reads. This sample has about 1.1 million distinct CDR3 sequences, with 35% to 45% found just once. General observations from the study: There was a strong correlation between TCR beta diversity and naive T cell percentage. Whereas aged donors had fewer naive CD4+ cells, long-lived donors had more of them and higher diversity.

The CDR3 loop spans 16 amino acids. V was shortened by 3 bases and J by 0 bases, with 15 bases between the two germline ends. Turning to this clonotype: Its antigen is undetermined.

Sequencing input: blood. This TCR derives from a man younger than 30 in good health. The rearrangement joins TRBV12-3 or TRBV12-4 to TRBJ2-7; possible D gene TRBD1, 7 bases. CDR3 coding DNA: TGTGCCAGCAGTTTGAGGGGGCACGGGAGCTCCTACGAGCAGTACTTC. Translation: CASSLRGHGSSYEQYF.